This TCR beta chain comes out of a study of OX40 agonist ivuxolimab in advanced cancers. Overall study: Past anti-PD-1, anti-PD-L1 or anti-CTLA-4 therapy was accepted, and 40% had received some. Study-level findings and limits: Nonresponders included some who also had low normalized T-cell clonal expansion. Clonal expansion by week 6 occurred in CD4+ and CD8+ blood T cells (at 0.1 to 3.0 mg/kg). In general, CD8+ T cells held more expanded clones than CD4+ did, on average.

As to this clone: Its target is not known.

Trimming took off 1 base at V and 5 bases at J, with 12 bases between the two ends. The CDR3 length is 15 residues. Germline lookup yields CDR1 LNHDA and CDR2 SQIVND (reference sequence). Assay: immunoSEQ multiplex PCR; the TCRdb copy retains only in-frame clones and omits some. The sample includes approximately 10,000 clones, 88% of them seen just once. The chain uses TRBV19 and TRBJ2-1, with D tentatively TRBD1 (5 bases). This sequence originates from an adult with an advanced solid tumor such as melanoma, head and neck, liver or kidney cancer. This specimen consisted of CD4+ or CD8+ T cells sorted from blood, obtained in a trial of the OX40 agonist ivuxolimab. The CDR3 coding sequence is TGTGCCAGTAGTATAGGGACACGGTCACACAATGAGCAGTTCTTC. Protein sequence: CASSIGTRSHNEQFF.